Included here is one TCR beta chain sequence, with context. There are 16 residues in the CDR3. Germline CDR1 is MNHNS and CDR2 is SASEGT. The V and J ends lost 4 bases and 1 base, in that order; junction bases with no gene match: 7. The data derive from a study of blood T cell repertoires in COVID-19. Turning to the study itself: The samples span acute and convalescent COVID-19 from the United States, Italy and Spain. In each case, the material was cDNA or gDNA derived from T cells, B-cell-depleted T cells, or PBMCs.

Authors' analysis steps: Reference gene primer amplification gave nucleated cell count estimates. Produced via immunoSEQ multiplex PCR; TCRdb's table is partial and in-frame only. The V and J calls and the clone size are those of that table, but D and trimming were determined from the DNA. The table records roughly 240,000 clones, around 86% of them present only once. The sequence derives from a woman in her fifties or sixties who had recovered from COVID-19. The specimen sequenced was peripheral blood. This chain joins TRBV6-1 and TRBJ1-1; 9 nucleotides align to TRBD1. CDR3 protein: CASSGTGQGKNTEAFF. Written as DNA, the CDR3 is TGTGCCAGCAGTGGTACGGGACAGGGCAAGAACACTGAAGCTTTCTTT.